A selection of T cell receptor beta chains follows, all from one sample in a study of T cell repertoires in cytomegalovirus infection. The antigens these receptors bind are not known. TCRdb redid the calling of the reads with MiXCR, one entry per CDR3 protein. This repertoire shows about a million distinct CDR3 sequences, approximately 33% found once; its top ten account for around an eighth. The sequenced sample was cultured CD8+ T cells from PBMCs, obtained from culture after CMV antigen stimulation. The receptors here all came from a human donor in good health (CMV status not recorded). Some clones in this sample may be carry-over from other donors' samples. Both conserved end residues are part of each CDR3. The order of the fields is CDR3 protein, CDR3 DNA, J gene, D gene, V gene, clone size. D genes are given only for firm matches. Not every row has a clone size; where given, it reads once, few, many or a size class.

CDR3 protein: CASSLGGTGSNEQFF
CDR3 DNA: TGTGCCAGCAGCTTAGGCGGGACAGGGTCCAATGAGCAGTTCTTC
J gene: TRBJ2-1
D gene: TRBD1
V gene: TRBV7-2
clone size: -

CDR3 protein: CASKGERSIRTEAFF
CDR3 DNA: TGTGCCAGCAAAGGGGAGAGGTCGATTCGGACTGAAGCTTTCTTT
J gene: TRBJ1-1
D gene: -
V gene: TRBV6-1
clone size: -

CDR3 protein: CASSSGTSGQETQYF
CDR3 DNA: TGTGCCAGCAGCTCCGGGACTAGCGGGCAAGAGACCCAGTACTTC
J gene: TRBJ2-5
D gene: TRBD2
V gene: TRBV11-1
clone size: many

CDR3 protein: CSAGETGTPYNEQFF
CDR3 DNA: TGCAGTGCTGGGGAAACCGGGACACCCTACAATGAGCAGTTCTTC
J gene: TRBJ2-1
D gene: -
V gene: TRBV20-1
clone size: -

CDR3 protein: CASSFVGGGEQFF
CDR3 DNA: TGTGCTAGCAGCTTCGTGGGGGGGGGTGAGCAGTTCTTC
J gene: TRBJ2-1
D gene: TRBD2
V gene: TRBV7-7
clone size: once

CDR3 protein: CASGAGWIDGYTF
CDR3 DNA: TGTGCCAGCGGCGCGGGATGGATCGATGGCTACACCTTC
J gene: TRBJ1-2
D gene: -
V gene: TRBV27
clone size: -

CDR3 protein: CASSLGGSQYNEQFF
CDR3 DNA: TGTGCCAGCAGTTTGGGGGGGTCCCAGTACAATGAGCAGTTCTTC
J gene: TRBJ2-1
D gene: TRBD2
V gene: TRBV12-3/TRBV12-4
clone size: few

CDR3 protein: CASSQGINEQFF
CDR3 DNA: TGCGCCAGCAGCCAAGGTATAAATGAGCAGTTCTTC
J gene: TRBJ2-1
D gene: -
V gene: TRBV4-1
clone size: -

CDR3 protein: CSAPISTFETGELFF
CDR3 DNA: TGCAGTGCCCCAATATCAACGTTCGAGACCGGGGAGCTGTTTTTT
J gene: TRBJ2-2
D gene: -
V gene: TRBV20-1
clone size: -

CDR3 protein: CASSSGTGGREETQYF
CDR3 DNA: TGTGCCAGCAGCTCCGGGACAGGGGGTAGGGAAGAGACCCAGTACTTC
J gene: TRBJ2-5
D gene: TRBD1
V gene: TRBV7-3
clone size: -

CDR3 protein: CASSEAGTAYEQYF
CDR3 DNA: TGTGCCAGCAGTGAAGCAGGGACAGCCTACGAGCAGTACTTC
J gene: TRBJ2-7
D gene: TRBD1
V gene: TRBV2
clone size: -

CDR3 protein: CATQGWRDSNQPQHF
CDR3 DNA: TGTGCCACCCAGGGCTGGCGGGACAGCAATCAGCCCCAGCATTTT
J gene: TRBJ1-5
D gene: -
V gene: TRBV15
clone size: -

CDR3 protein: CASSSSGNSNQPQHF
CDR3 DNA: TGTGCCAGCAGTTCATCGGGAAATAGCAATCAGCCCCAGCATTTT
J gene: TRBJ1-5
D gene: -
V gene: TRBV12-3/TRBV12-4
clone size: many

CDR3 protein: CASSFAQPSSYNEQFF
CDR3 DNA: TGTGCCAGCAGCTTTGCTCAGCCTTCCTCCTACAATGAGCAGTTCTTC
J gene: TRBJ2-1
D gene: -
V gene: TRBV7-3
clone size: few

CDR3 protein: CASSLELAGASTDTQYF
CDR3 DNA: TGTGCCAGCAGCTTAGAGCTGGCAGGTGCTAGCACAGATACGCAGTATTTT
J gene: TRBJ2-3
D gene: -
V gene: TRBV7-2
clone size: many

CDR3 protein: CASSYSKGTGANVLTF
CDR3 DNA: TGTGCCAGCAGTTACTCGAAAGGGACTGGGGCCAACGTCCTGACTTTC
J gene: TRBJ2-6
D gene: -
V gene: TRBV6-2/TRBV6-3
clone size: many

CDR3 protein: CASRGPSEQYF
CDR3 DNA: TGTGCCAGCAGGGGCCCCTCCGAGCAGTACTTC
J gene: TRBJ2-7
D gene: -
V gene: TRBV6-5
clone size: -

CDR3 protein: CASSKGPRQAYSYEQYF
CDR3 DNA: TGTGCCAGCAGCAAAGGCCCCCGGCAGGCCTACTCCTACGAGCAGTACTTC
J gene: TRBJ2-7
D gene: -
V gene: TRBV7-2
clone size: many

CDR3 protein: CASGLQPGELFF
CDR3 DNA: TGTGCTAGTGGTTTGCAACCCGGGGAGCTGTTTTTT
J gene: TRBJ2-2
D gene: -
V gene: TRBV12-5
clone size: few

CDR3 protein: CASSFFNQGCTF
CDR3 DNA: TGTGCCAGCAGCTTTTTTAATCAAGGATGCACCTTC
J gene: TRBJ1-2
D gene: -
V gene: TRBV7-9
clone size: -

CDR3 protein: CASSLEGLANPGNTIYF
CDR3 DNA: TGTGCCAGCAGTTTAGAGGGACTCGCGAACCCTGGAAACACCATATATTTT
J gene: TRBJ1-3
D gene: -
V gene: TRBV12-3/TRBV12-4
clone size: few

CDR3 protein: CASRYRGRAGSYNSPLHF
CDR3 DNA: TGTGCCAGCCGTTACAGGGGGCGAGCCGGGTCCTATAATTCACCCCTCCACTTT
J gene: TRBJ1-6
D gene: TRBD1
V gene: TRBV2
clone size: -

CDR3 protein: CASSLSVLDGGQPQHF
CDR3 DNA: TGTGCCAGCAGTTTAAGTGTTTTGGACGGTGGTCAGCCCCAGCATTTT
J gene: TRBJ1-5
D gene: -
V gene: TRBV12-3/TRBV12-4
clone size: -

CDR3 protein: CATPLGQGLCRLSGQYF
CDR3 DNA: TGTGCCACCCCCTTGGGACAGGGGTTATGCCGCCTTTCGGGGCAGTACTTC
J gene: TRBJ2-7
D gene: TRBD1
V gene: TRBV24-1
clone size: -

CDR3 protein: CASNDLRNGRANTEAFF
CDR3 DNA: TGTGCCAGCAACGATCTAAGGAACGGCAGGGCGAACACTGAAGCTTTCTTT
J gene: TRBJ1-1
D gene: -
V gene: TRBV2
clone size: -

CDR3 protein: CASSARDRRNSPLHF
CDR3 DNA: TGTGCCAGCAGCGCCCGAGACCGACGTAATTCACCCCTCCACTTT
J gene: TRBJ1-6
D gene: -
V gene: TRBV7-8
clone size: many

CDR3 protein: CASSSGTSLVLSGNTIYF
CDR3 DNA: TGTGCCAGCAGTTCCGGGACAAGTCTGGTTCTCTCTGGAAACACCATATATTTT
J gene: TRBJ1-3
D gene: -
V gene: TRBV7-6
clone size: few

CDR3 protein: CSARLGQVNTEAFF
CDR3 DNA: TGCAGTGCTAGATTGGGACAGGTGAACACTGAAGCTTTCTTT
J gene: TRBJ1-1
D gene: TRBD1
V gene: TRBV20-1
clone size: -

CDR3 protein: CASSQNRGLTTEAFF
CDR3 DNA: TGTGCCAGCAGTCAGAACAGGGGGCTTACCACTGAAGCTTTCTTT
J gene: TRBJ1-1
D gene: TRBD1
V gene: TRBV6-8
clone size: once

CDR3 protein: CASSQGKETQYF
CDR3 DNA: TGTGCCAGCAGCCAAGGCAAAGAGACCCAGTACTTC
J gene: TRBJ2-5
D gene: -
V gene: TRBV14
clone size: few

CDR3 protein: CASSVSGTVYNEQFF
CDR3 DNA: TGTGCCAGCAGCGTTTCTGGGACAGTGTACAATGAGCAGTTCTTC
J gene: TRBJ2-1
D gene: TRBD1
V gene: TRBV9
clone size: few

CDR3 protein: CAIQGAKNIQYF
CDR3 DNA: TGTGCCATACAGGGAGCCAAAAACATTCAGTACTTC
J gene: TRBJ2-4
D gene: -
V gene: TRBV2
clone size: -

CDR3 protein: CACSLSRLPGSGANVLTF
CDR3 DNA: TGTGCCTGCAGCTTGTCGAGGCTCCCGGGCTCTGGGGCCAACGTCCTGACTTTC
J gene: TRBJ2-6
D gene: -
V gene: TRBV5-5
clone size: -

CDR3 protein: CASKRGLIGETQYF
CDR3 DNA: TGTGCCAGCAAACGGGGCCTAATAGGAGAGACCCAGTACTTC
J gene: TRBJ2-5
D gene: -
V gene: TRBV28
clone size: few

CDR3 protein: CASSLLQAELSQYF
CDR3 DNA: TGTGCCAGCAGCTTGTTACAGGCGGAACTGTCCCAGTACTTC
J gene: TRBJ2-5
D gene: -
V gene: TRBV5-5
clone size: few

CDR3 protein: CASSLWTSGAKFEQYF
CDR3 DNA: TGTGCCAGCAGCTTATGGACTAGCGGGGCAAAATTCGAGCAGTACTTC
J gene: TRBJ2-7
D gene: TRBD2
V gene: TRBV13
clone size: few

CDR3 protein: CASSERTGIITRELFF
CDR3 DNA: TGTGCCAGCAGTGAGAGGACAGGGATTATCACCAGGGAGCTGTTTTTT
J gene: TRBJ2-2
D gene: TRBD1
V gene: TRBV25-1
clone size: -

CDR3 protein: CASSNLQGEAYNEQFF
CDR3 DNA: TGCGCCAGCAGCAATTTACAGGGGGAAGCCTACAATGAGCAGTTCTTC
J gene: TRBJ2-1
D gene: TRBD1
V gene: TRBV4-1
clone size: -

CDR3 protein: CASSAPTKTDRGQKNIQYF
CDR3 DNA: TGTGCCAGCAGCGCCCCGACCAAAACGGACAGGGGGCAAAAAAACATTCAGTACTTC
J gene: TRBJ2-4
D gene: TRBD1
V gene: TRBV9
clone size: -

CDR3 protein: CASASDPSRVEQYF
CDR3 DNA: TGTGCCAGCGCAAGCGACCCTTCTCGGGTAGAGCAGTACTTC
J gene: TRBJ2-7
D gene: -
V gene: TRBV7-2
clone size: medium-sized

CDR3 protein: CASIGGFATEAFF
CDR3 DNA: TGTGCCAGCATTGGAGGTTTCGCAACTGAAGCTTTCTTT
J gene: TRBJ1-1
D gene: -
V gene: TRBV2
clone size: -

CDR3 protein: CASSPAAGGTDTQYF
CDR3 DNA: TGTGCCAGCAGCCCGGCTGCAGGGGGCACAGATACGCAGTATTTT
J gene: TRBJ2-3
D gene: -
V gene: TRBV7-6
clone size: few

CDR3 protein: CASSGRDGTEAFF
CDR3 DNA: TGTGCCAGCAGCGGCCGGGACGGCACTGAAGCTTTCTTT
J gene: TRBJ1-1
D gene: -
V gene: TRBV5-6
clone size: few

CDR3 protein: CASSRGRHSNQPQHF
CDR3 DNA: TGCGCCAGCAGCCGTGGCAGACATAGCAATCAGCCCCAGCATTTT
J gene: TRBJ1-5
D gene: -
V gene: TRBV4-3
clone size: few

CDR3 protein: CASSLSGSPEAFF
CDR3 DNA: TGTGCCAGCAGTTTATCAGGGTCTCCTGAAGCTTTCTTT
J gene: TRBJ1-1
D gene: -
V gene: TRBV27
clone size: -